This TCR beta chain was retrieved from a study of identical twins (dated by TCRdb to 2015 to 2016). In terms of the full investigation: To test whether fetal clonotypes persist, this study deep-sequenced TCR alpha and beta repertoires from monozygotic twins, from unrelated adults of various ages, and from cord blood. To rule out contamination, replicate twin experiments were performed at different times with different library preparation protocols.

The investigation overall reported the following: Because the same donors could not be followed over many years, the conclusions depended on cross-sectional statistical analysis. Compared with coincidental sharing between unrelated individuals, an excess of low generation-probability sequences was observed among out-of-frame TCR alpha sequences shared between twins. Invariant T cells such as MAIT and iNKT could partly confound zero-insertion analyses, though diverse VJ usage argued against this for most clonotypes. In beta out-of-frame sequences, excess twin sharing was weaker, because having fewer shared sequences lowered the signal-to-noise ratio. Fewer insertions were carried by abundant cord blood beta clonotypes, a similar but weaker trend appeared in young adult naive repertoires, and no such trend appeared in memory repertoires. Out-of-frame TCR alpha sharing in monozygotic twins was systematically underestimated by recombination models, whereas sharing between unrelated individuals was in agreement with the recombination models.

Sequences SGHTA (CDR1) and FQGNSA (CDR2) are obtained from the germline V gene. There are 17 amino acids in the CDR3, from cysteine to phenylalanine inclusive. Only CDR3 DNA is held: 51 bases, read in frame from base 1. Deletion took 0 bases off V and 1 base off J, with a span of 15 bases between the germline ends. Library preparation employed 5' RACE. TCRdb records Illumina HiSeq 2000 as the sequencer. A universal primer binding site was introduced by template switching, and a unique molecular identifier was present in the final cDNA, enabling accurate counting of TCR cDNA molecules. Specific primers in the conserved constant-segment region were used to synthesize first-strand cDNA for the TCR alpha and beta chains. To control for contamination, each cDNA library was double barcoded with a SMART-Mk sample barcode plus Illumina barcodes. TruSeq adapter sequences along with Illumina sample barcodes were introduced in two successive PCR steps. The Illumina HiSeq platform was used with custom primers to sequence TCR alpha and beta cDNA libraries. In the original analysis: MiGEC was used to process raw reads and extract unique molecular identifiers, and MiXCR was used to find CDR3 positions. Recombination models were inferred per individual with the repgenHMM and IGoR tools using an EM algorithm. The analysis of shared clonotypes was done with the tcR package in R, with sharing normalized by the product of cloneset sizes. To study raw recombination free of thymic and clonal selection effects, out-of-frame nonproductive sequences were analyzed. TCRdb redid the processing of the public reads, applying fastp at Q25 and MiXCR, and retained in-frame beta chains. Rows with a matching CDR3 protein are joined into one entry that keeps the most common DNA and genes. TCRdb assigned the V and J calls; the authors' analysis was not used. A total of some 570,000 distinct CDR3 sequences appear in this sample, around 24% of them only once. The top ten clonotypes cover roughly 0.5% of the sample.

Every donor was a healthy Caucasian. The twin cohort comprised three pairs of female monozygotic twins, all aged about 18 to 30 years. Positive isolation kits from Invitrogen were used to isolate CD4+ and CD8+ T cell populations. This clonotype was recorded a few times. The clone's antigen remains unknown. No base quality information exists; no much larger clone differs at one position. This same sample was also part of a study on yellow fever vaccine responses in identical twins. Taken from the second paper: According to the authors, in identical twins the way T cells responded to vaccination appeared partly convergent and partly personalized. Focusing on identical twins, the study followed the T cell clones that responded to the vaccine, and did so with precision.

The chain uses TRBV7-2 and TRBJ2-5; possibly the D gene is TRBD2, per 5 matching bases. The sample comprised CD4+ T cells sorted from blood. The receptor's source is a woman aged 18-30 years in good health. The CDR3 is CASSLARSGFGQETQYF. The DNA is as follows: TGTGCCAGCAGCTTAGCTCGGTCGGGGTTTGGCCAAGAGACCCAGTACTTC.